This T cell receptor (beta chain) was identified in a study of response to subunit inactivated influenza vaccine. Regarding the study as a whole: Seasonal influenza vaccination, on each occasion, was suggested by the authors to recruit few new T cells.

Comment on this clonotype: Its antigen is unidentified.

TCRdb reprocessed the RT-PCR reads with MiXCR, giving one entry per CDR3 protein. This table has 550,000 to 800,000 distinct CDR3 sequences, around 14% appearing once. Germline V CDR1 and CDR2: MNHEY, SMNVEV (reference sequence). J gave up 6 bases and V 3 bases, and 4 bases lay outside the gene matches. This CDR3 region has 14 residues. The material was PBMCs from blood, obtained around 15 days before vaccination. The gene calls are TRBV27 and TRBJ2-7; TRBD2 aligns across 11 bases. The receptor was isolated from a middle-aged man who received an inactivated influenza vaccine. CDR3 DNA: TGTGCCAGCAGTTTCGGCCTAGCGGGAGGCGAGCAGTACTTC. Translation: CASSFGLAGGEQYF.